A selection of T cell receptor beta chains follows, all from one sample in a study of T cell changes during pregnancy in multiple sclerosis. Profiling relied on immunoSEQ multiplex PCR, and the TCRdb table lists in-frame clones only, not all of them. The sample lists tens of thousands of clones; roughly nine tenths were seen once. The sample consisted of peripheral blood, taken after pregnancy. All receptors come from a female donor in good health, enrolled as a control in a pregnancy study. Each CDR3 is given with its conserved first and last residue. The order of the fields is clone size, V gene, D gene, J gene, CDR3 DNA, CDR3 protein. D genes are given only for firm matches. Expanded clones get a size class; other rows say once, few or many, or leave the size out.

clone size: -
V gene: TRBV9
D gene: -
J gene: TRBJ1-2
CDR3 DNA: TGTGCCAGCTCCGCCCCAGGGTGGTATGGCTACACCTTC
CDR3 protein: CASSAPGWYGYTF

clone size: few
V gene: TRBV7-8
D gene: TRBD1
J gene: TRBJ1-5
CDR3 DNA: TGTGCCAGCAGCTCCGGGACAGCTTATAGCAATCAGCCCCAGCATTTT
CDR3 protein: CASSSGTAYSNQPQHF

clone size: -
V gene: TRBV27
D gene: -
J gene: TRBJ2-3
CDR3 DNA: TGTGCCAGCAGTCCAGGGGTCCCCTCCAACACAGATACGCAGTATTTT
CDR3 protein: CASSPGVPSNTDTQYF

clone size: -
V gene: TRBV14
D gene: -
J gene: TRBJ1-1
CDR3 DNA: TGTGCCAGCAGCGCAAAGACCACCCTAGTTTGGTCCCCCACTGAAGCTTTCTTT
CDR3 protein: CASSAKTTLVWSPTEAFF

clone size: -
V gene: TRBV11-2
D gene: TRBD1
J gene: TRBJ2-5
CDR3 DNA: TGTGCCAGCAGCTCGAGGACAGGGACCGGGGAGACCCAGTACTTC
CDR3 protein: CASSSRTGTGETQYF

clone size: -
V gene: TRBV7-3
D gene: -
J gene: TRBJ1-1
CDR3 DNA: TGTGCCAGCAGCTTAAGCGGCGGGACGAACACTGAAGCTTTCTTT
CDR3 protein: CASSLSGGTNTEAFF

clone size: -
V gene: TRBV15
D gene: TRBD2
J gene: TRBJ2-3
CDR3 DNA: TGTGCCACCAGCAGAGTGGGGGGGGGCACAGATACGCAGTATTTT
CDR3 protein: CATSRVGGGTDTQYF

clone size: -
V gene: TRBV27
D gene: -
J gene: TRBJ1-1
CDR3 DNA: TGTGCCAGCAGTCGACCGGGGTACACTGAAGCTTTCTTT
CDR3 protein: CASSRPGYTEAFF

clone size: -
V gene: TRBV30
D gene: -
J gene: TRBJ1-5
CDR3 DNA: TGTGCCTGGAGTAACGATTACAGAAGCAATCAGCCCCAGCATTTT
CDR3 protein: CAWSNDYRSNQPQHF

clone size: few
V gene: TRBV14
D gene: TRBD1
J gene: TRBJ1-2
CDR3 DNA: TGTGCCAGCAGCCAGGACAGGGGCTATGGCTACACCTTC
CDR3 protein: CASSQDRGYGYTF

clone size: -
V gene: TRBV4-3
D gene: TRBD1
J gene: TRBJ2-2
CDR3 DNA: TGCGCCAGCCGGGACAGGGACACCGGGGAGCTGTTTTTT
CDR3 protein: CASRDRDTGELFF

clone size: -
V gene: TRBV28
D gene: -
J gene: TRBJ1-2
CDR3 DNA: TGTGCCAGCAGTCCTACTAACTATGGCTACACCTTC
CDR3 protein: CASSPTNYGYTF

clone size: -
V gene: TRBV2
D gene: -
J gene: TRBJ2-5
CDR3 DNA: TGTGCCAGTCACCTCTCCGGGACTGTAAAGACCCAGTACTTC
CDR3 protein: CASHLSGTVKTQYF

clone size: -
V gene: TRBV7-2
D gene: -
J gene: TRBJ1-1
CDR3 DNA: TGTGCCAGCAGCTTGTCTTTGAACACTGAAGCTTTCTTT
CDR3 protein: CASSLSLNTEAFF

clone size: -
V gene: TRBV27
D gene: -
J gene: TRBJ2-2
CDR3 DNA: TGTGCCAGTAGGAAGGGCGCGGGCACCGGGGAGCTGTTTTTT
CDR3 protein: CASRKGAGTGELFF

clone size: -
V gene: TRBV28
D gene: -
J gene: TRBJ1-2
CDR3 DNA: TGTGCCAGCAGTTTACAGGGAATCGACCGTATGGGCTACACCTTC
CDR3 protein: CASSLQGIDRMGYTF

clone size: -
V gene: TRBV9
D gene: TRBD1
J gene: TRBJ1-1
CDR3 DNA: TGTGCCAGCAGCGTCCCGGGACAGGGGGCGTGGGCCACTGAAGCTTTCTTT
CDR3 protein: CASSVPGQGAWATEAFF

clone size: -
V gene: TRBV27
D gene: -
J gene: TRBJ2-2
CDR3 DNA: TGTGCCAGCAGCACGATCGACAGAAGGTCCGGGGAGCTGTTTTTT
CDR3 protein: CASSTIDRRSGELFF